The next 7 T cell receptor beta chains were all read from a single sample in a study of T cells expressing NK-cell markers. TCRdb reprocessed the 5' RACE reads and keeps a single row for each CDR3 protein, giving no DNA. With 550,000 to 600,000 distinct CDR3 sequences in the sample, the ten largest clones hold less than 4.5%. The sample consisted of blood T cells: a sorted CD56 or NKG2C T cell subset, CD4+ or CD8+ T cells, or bulk PBMC T cells (not recorded which). These receptors were obtained from a man aged 18 to 30 in good health.

The gene calls are TRBV6-1 and TRBJ1-4; the D call of TRBD1 rests on TCRdb alone, since no DNA is present to check it. Germline values: CDR1 MNHNS, CDR2 SASEGT. CDR3 length: 17 residues. CDR3 region: CASSLTGTGASNEKLFF.

CDR3 amino acids: CASSTRIQGLNNEQFF. This rearrangement joins TRBV5-1 to TRBJ2-1; the TCRdb call, TRBD1, lacks DNA for checking. Germline CDR1 reads SGHRS; CDR2 reads YFSETQ. The CDR3 contains 16 residues.

The rearrangement links TRBV6-2 or TRBV6-3 to TRBJ1-5. Germline CDR1 MNHEY, CDR2 SVGEGT. CDR3 length: 15 residues. The CDR3 loop is CASSHADWGNQPQHF.

The chain joins TRBV29-1 to TRBJ2-1; lacking DNA, the TRBD1 call made by TCRdb goes unchecked. In germline, CDR1 is SQVTM, CDR2 ANQGSEA. The CDR3 extends over 14 amino acids. CDR3 protein: CSVDFGSRANEQFF.

The rearrangement uses TRBV20-1 and TRBJ1-6; TCRdb outputs TRBD1, but without DNA this stays unchecked. CDR3 length equals 15 residues. Germline V gene lookup returns CDR1 DFQATT and CDR2 SNEGSKA (reference sequence). The chain's CDR3 is CSAREGGTVNSPLHF.

This chain connects TRBV12-3 or TRBV12-4 to TRBJ2-3; without DNA, the TCRdb call of TRBD1 cannot be checked. The CDR3 consists of 12 residues. The CDR3 spells CASRGDLDTQYF.

The chain links TRBV7-9 to TRBJ2-1; absent DNA, TCRdb's TRBD2 call cannot be checked. This CDR3 is 16 amino acids long. The germline CDR1 and CDR2 sequences are SEHNR and FQNEAQ (reference sequence). Here the CDR3 reads CASSSVLAGDYNEQFF.